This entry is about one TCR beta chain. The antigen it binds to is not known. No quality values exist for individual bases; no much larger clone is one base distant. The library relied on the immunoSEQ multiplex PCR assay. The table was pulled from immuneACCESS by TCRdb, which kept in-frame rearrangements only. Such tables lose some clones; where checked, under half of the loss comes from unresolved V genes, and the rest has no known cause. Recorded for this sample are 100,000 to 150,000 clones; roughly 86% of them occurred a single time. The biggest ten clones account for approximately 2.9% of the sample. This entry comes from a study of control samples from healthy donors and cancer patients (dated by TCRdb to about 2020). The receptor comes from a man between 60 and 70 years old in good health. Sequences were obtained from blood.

The DNA sequence follows: TGTGCCAGCAGTGAATGGGGAGGCGAGCAGTACTTC. Translated, it reads CASSEWGGEQYF. This receptor chain uses TRBV2 and TRBJ2-7; the D segment could be TRBD2, given 6 matching bases. The CDR3 starts with the cysteine, ends with the phenylalanine, and has 12 residues. Only CDR3 DNA is held: 36 bases, read in frame from base 1. Via the germline V gene, CDR1 is SNHLY and CDR2 FYNNEI. V loses 2 bases of germline sequence and J loses 6 bases, and the interval between the two ends is 8 bases.